This T cell receptor (beta chain) was identified during a study of blood T cells in healthy people across ages. Per-sample yields of isolated PBMCs were at least 6 million. It was with a sample-barcoded 5' primer and a J-beta primer mix that a second PCR of roughly 7 to 12 cycles was run. MiXCR, run by TCRdb on the 5' RACE reads, gives a single entry per CDR3 protein. The sample has over a million distinct CDR3 sequences, less than 50% seen once. Germline loops: CDR1 SQVTM, CDR2 ANQGSEA. The CDR3 sequence is 11 residues long. With 7 bases removed from V and 3 bases from J, the gap between germline ends came to 10 bases. This clonotype was counted many times.

This chain joins TRBV29-1 and TRBJ2-7, with D maybe TRBD2 (6 bases). The clonotype comes from a woman aged 55-75 years in good health. The sequencing sample was made of blood. The CDR3, as DNA: TGCAGCGGGCCGGGGGACTACGAGCAGTACTTC. It encodes CSGPGDYEQYF.